The 11 T cell receptor beta chains below come from one sample, sequenced in a study of lymphopenia after photon versus proton radiotherapy. Method: immunoSEQ multiplex PCR; TCRdb's copy keeps in-frame clones and lacks some. The table has more than 15,000 clones, about 85% seen once; the top ten hold 55% to 60%. Specimen: peripheral blood, collected from a patient treated with proton-based radiotherapy. All receptors derive from a woman in her sixties or seventies with cholangiocarcinoma. Some clones in this sample may be carry-over from other donors' samples.

The V and J genes are TRBV29-1 and TRBJ2-1; TRBD1 matches 7 bases. The trim removed 1 base at V and 4 bases at J, leaving 16 bases unmatched. There are 18 residues in the CDR3. Germline V lookup: CDR1 SQVTM, CDR2 ANQGSEA. The CDR3: CSVEGSRDSFLGYNEQFF. As DNA, the CDR3 is TGCAGCGTTGAAGGTTCTCGGGACAGTTTTTTAGGTTACAATGAGCAGTTCTTC.

The chain has TRBV6-5 and TRBJ1-5; D remains ambiguous. This CDR3 is built from 15 residues. Per the germline V gene, CDR1 is MNHEY and CDR2 is SVGAGI. V lost 4 bases and J lost 0, with 10 bases in between. CDR3 protein: CASSSTFYSNQPQHF. The CDR3 nucleotides read TGTGCCAGCAGTTCGACATTTTATAGCAATCAGCCCCAGCATTTT.

The chain combines TRBV4-1 with TRBJ2-1; weak D call: TRBD1 (7 bases). From germline, CDR1 is MGHRA and CDR2 YSYEKL. CDR3 length: 15 residues. V lost 5 bases, J lost 9 bases, and 20 bases lay in between. The DNA of the CDR3 is TGCGCCAGCAGCTCTAGGAGGGGGACAGTGCCTGAGCAGTTCTTC. It specifies CASSSRRGTVPEQFF.

The chain carries TRBV5-1 and TRBJ1-6; no definite D call. V gave up 0 bases and J gave up 7 bases, with 8 bases separating them. Germline V gene data show CDR1 as SGHRS and CDR2 as YFSETQ. CDR3 size: 14 residues. Here the CDR3 reads CASSLEGSNSPLHF. The CDR3 DNA reads as TGCGCCAGCAGCTTGGAGGGAAGCAATTCACCCCTCCACTTT.

The chain carries TRBV7-2 and TRBJ2-5; 10 bases agree with TRBD2. The CDR3 runs to 15 residues. The junction had 5 bases not matched to a gene; V was cut back by 2 bases and J by 5 bases. Germline V gene sequence: CDR1 SGHTA, CDR2 FQGNSA. The CDR3 is CASSLPAGGRETQYF. CDR3 nucleotides: TGTGCCAGCAGCTTACCAGCGGGAGGGAGGGAGACCCAGTACTTC.

V usage is TRBV6-5 and J usage is TRBJ1-5; no clear D. This CDR3 has 13 amino acids. Germline-derived CDR1 and CDR2 are MNHEY and SVGAGI. Deletions cut 4 bases from V and 0 bases from J, with 4 bases between. This CDR3 is CASSSHSNQPQHF. The CDR3 DNA sequence: TGTGCCAGCAGTTCTCATAGCAATCAGCCCCAGCATTTT.

This clone was detected only once. The chain couples TRBV7-9 to TRBJ1-2; D might be TRBD1 (6 bases). The length of the CDR3 is 14 residues. The V gene's germline CDR1 is SEHNR and CDR2 FQNEAQ (reference sequence). V was clipped by 5 bases and J by 1 base, with 11 bases between them. As DNA, the CDR3 is TGTGCCAGCAGCAACACAGGGTTTAACTATGGCTACACCTTC. Protein: CASSNTGFNYGYTF.

This rearrangement joins TRBV5-5 to TRBJ2-3, with TRBD1 matching 8 bases. Unmatched junction bases numbered 13, after V lost 1 base and J lost 3 bases. Germline V gene lookup returns CDR1 SGHKS and CDR2 YYEKEE (reference sequence). The CDR3 is 18 residues long. CDR3 protein: CASSLRGAGGGQTDTQYF. CDR3 in DNA: TGTGCCAGCAGCTTGAGGGGCGCAGGGGGCGGCCAAACAGATACGCAGTATTTT.

CDR3 sequence: CASSTGTADTIYF. CDR3 DNA: TGTGCCAGTAGTACCGGGACGGCGGACACCATATATTTT. This chain links TRBV19 with TRBJ1-3, with TRBD1 as a possible D gene (5 bases). CDR3 length: 13 amino acids. Germline-derived CDR1 and CDR2 are LNHDA and SQIVND (reference sequence). V lost 4 bases to trimming and J lost 8 bases, with 12 bases between them.

The chain uses TRBV11-2 and TRBJ1-1, with D unresolved. Trimming pared 3 bases from V and 1 base from J, leaving 6 bases between. Per germline, CDR1 SGHAT and CDR2 FQNNGV. This CDR3 is 13 amino acids long. CDR3 residues: CASSLTRNTEAFF. In nucleotides, the CDR3 is TGTGCCAGCAGCTTGACAAGGAACACTGAAGCTTTCTTT.

This clone was seen only once. The chain couples TRBV9 to TRBJ2-3; the D is unclear. Germline assignment: CDR1 SGDLS and CDR2 YYNGEE. Trimming removed 0 bases at V and 6 bases at J, with 17 bases between. This CDR3 contains 16 residues. The CDR3 DNA follows: TGTGCCAGCAGCGTAGCCCCTCGTGGGTCCAGGGATACGCAGTATTTT. Its protein is CASSVAPRGSRDTQYF.